This T cell receptor beta chain came from a study of cytomegalovirus exposure and HLA in healthy donors. Findings of the study overall: Both high specificity and high sensitivity reportedly marked the classifier's diagnosis of cytomegalovirus status.

The CDR3 loop spans 14 amino acids. CDR1 and CDR2 (germline): GTSNPN, SVGIG (reference sequence). The V gene lost 0 bases and the J gene lost 7 bases, with 10 bases spanning the gap. 60 Vbeta and 13 Jbeta primers were used in PCR. The repertoire was sequenced with immunoSEQ multiplex PCR; TCRdb's copy has only in-frame clones and lacks some. The sample holds about 100,000 clones, 70% to 80% seen once. To note about this clone: What it binds is unknown.

The chain has TRBV30 and TRBJ1-6, with D possibly being TRBD1 (5 bases). The sample taken for sequencing was PBMCs. This TCR was recovered from a female donor in good health and CMV-seropositive. CDR3 sequence: CAWSVDSRNSPLHF. The CDR3, as DNA: TGTGCCTGGAGTGTAGACAGTAGGAATTCACCCCTCCACTTT.